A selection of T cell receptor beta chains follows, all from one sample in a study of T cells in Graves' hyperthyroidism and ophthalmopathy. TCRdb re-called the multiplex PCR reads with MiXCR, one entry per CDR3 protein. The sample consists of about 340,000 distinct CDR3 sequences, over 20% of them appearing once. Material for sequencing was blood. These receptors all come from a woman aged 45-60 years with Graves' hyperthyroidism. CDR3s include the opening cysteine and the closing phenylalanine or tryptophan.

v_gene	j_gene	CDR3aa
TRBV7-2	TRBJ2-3	CASSLGTSGRAGVGQYF
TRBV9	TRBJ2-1	CASSVDSGQNYNEQFF
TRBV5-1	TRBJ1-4	CASSGGTGVNEKLFF
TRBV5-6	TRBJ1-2	CASSPVGNYGYTF
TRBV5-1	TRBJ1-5	CASSLVGGRNQPQHF
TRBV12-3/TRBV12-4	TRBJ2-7	CASSRSEGSSYEQYF
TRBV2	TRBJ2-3	CASSETSVHTDTQYF
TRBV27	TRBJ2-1	CASSLSAKGNEQFF
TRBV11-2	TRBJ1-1	CASSLETGTEAFF
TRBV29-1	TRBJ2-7	CSARSVAQGYEQYF
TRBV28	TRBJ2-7	CASSFHLAELSYEQYF
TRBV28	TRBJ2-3	CASSFHVGRAIADTQYF
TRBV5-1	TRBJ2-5	CASSFSSGSGRMLGQETQYF
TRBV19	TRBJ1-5	CASSIWDSRNQPQHF
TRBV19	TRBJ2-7	CASSTAGGPGYEQYF
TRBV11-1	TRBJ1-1	CASSATAEAFF
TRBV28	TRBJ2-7	CASSLTTSGSSEQYF
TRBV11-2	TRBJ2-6	CASSLGVTGANVLTF
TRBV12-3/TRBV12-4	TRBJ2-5	CASTSLEEVETQYF
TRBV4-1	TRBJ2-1	CASRKLAGANEQFF
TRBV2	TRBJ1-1	CASSEPGLETTFF
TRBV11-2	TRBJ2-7	CASSPGFYEQYF
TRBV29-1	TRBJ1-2	CSVLRPLAGTAYGYTF
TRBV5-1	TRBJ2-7	CASSLSSGRQGEQYF
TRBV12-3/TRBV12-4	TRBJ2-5	CASSFGLAGVGETQYF
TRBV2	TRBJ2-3	CASSQGWRGVGDTQYF